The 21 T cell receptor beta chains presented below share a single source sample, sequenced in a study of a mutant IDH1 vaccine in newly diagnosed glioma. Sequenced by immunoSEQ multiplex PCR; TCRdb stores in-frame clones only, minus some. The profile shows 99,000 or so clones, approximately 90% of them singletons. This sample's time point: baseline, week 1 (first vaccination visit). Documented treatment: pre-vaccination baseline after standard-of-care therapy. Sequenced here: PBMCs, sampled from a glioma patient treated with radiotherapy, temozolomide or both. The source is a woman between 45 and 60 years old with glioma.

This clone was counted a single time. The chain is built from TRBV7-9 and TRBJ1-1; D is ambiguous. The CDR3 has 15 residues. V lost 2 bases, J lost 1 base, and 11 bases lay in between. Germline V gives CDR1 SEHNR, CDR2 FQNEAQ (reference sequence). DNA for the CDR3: TGTGCCAGCAGCTTATTCCAGACGGGGAACACTGAAGCTTTCTTT. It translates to CASSLFQTGNTEAFF.

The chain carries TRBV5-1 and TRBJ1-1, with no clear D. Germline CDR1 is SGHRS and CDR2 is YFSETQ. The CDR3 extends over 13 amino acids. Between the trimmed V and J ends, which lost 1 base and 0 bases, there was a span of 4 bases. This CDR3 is CASSLTLNTEAFF. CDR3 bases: TGCGCCAGCAGCTTGACTCTGAACACTGAAGCTTTCTTT.

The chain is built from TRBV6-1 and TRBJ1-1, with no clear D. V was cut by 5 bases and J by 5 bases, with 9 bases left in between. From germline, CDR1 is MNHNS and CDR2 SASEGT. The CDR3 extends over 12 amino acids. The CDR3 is CASSRERTEAFF. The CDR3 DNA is TGTGCCAGCAGTCGAGAACGTACTGAAGCTTTCTTT.

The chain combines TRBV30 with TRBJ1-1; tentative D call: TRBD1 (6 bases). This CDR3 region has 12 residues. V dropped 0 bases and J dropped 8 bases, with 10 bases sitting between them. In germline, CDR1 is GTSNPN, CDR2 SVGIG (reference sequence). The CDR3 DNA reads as TGTGCCTGGAGTGTACTAGGGGGAGAAGCTTTCTTT. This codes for CAWSVLGGEAFF.

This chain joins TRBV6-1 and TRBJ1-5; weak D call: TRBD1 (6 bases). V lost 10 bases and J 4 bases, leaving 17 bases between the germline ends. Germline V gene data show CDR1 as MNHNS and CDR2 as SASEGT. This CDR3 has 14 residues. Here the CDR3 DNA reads TGTGCCACCCGGGGGGGGGCAGGGAATCAGCCCCAGCATTTT. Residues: CATRGGAGNQPQHF.

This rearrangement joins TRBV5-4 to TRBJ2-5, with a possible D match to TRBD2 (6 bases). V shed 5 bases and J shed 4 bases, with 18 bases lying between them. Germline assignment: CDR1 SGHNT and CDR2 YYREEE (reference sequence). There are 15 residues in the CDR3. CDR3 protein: CASSLVASVRETQYF. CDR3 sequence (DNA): TGTGCCAGCAGTCTGGTGGCTAGCGTCAGAGAGACCCAGTACTTC.

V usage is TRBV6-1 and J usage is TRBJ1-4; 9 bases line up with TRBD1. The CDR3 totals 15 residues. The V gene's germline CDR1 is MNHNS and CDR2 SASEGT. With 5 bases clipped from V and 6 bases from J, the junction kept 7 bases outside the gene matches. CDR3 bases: TGTGCCAGCAGTTTCTACAGGGGGCGCGATGAAAAACTGTTTTTT. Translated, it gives CASSFYRGRDEKLFF.

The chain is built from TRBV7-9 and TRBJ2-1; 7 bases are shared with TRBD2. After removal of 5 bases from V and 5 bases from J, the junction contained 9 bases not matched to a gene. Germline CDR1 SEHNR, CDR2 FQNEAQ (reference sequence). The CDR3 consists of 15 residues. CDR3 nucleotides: TGTGCCAGCAGCGAGCGACTAGCTCGGCACAATGAGCAGTTCTTC. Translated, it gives CASSERLARHNEQFF.

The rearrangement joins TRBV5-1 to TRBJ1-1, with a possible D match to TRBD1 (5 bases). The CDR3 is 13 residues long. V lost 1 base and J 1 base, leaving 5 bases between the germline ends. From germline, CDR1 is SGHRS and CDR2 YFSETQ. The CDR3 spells CASSLQGNTEAFF. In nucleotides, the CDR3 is TGCGCCAGCAGCTTGCAGGGGAACACTGAAGCTTTCTTT.

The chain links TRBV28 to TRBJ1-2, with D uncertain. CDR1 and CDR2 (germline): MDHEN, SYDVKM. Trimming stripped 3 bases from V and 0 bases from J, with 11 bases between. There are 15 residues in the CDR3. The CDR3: CASSFVSGANYGYTF. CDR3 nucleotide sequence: TGTGCCAGCAGTTTCGTGTCAGGAGCTAACTATGGCTACACCTTC.

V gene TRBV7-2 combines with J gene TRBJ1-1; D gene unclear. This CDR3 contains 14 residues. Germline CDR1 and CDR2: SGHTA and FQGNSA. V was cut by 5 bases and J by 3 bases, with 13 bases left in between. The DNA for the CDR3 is TGTGCCAGCAGCCCGTTGAGGGAGGACACTGAAGCTTTCTTT. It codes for CASSPLREDTEAFF.

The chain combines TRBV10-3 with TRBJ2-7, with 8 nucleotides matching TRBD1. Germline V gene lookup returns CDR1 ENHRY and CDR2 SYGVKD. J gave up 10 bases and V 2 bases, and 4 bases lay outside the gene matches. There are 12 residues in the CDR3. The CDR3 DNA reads TGTGCCATCAGTGAGCAGGGGGCATCACAGTACTTC. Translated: CAISEQGASQYF.

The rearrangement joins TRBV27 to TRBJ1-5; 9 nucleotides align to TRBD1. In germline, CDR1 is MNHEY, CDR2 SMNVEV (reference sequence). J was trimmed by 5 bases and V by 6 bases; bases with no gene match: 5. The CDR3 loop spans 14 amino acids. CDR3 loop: CASRVQGAHQPQHF. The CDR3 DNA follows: TGTGCCAGCAGGGTACAGGGGGCCCATCAGCCCCAGCATTTT.

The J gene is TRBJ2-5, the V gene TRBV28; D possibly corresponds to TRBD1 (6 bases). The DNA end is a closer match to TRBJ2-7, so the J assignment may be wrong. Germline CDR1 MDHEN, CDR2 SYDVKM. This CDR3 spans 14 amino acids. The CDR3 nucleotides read TGTGCCAGCAGTTTACGGCAGGGGAATTACGAGCAGTACTTC. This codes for CASSLRQGNYEQYF.

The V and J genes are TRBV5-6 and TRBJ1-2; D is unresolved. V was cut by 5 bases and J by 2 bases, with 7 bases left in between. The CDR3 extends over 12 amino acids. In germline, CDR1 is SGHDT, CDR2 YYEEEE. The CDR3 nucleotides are TGTGCCAGCAGTTCTGGGAACTATGGCTACACCTTC. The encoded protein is CASSSGNYGYTF.

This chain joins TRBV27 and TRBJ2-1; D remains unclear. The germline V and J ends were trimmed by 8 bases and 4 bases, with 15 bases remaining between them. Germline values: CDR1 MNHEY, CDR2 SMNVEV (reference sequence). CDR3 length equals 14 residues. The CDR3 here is CASAWAFPYNEQFF. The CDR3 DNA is TGTGCCAGCGCTTGGGCCTTTCCTTACAATGAGCAGTTCTTC.

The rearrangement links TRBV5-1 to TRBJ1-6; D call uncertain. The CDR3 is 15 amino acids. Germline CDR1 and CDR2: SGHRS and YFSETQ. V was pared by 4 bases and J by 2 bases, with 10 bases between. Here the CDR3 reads CASSPDGTYNSPLHF. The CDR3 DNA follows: TGCGCCAGCAGCCCGGACGGGACCTATAATTCACCCCTCCACTTT. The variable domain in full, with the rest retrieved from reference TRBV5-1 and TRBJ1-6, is KAGVTQTPRYLIKTRGQQVTLSCSPISGHRSVSWYQQTPGQGLQFLFEYFSETQRNKGNFPGRFSGRQFSNSRSEMNVSTLELGDSALYLCASSPDGTYNSPLHFGNGTRLTVT.

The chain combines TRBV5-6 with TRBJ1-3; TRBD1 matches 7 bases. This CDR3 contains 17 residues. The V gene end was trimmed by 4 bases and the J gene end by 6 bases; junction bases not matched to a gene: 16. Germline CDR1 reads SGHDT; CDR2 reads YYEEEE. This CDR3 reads CASSPQIGRGQENTIYF. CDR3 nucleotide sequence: TGTGCCAGCAGCCCTCAAATCGGAAGGGGGCAAGAAAACACCATATATTTT. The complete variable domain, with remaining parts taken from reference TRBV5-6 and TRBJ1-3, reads DAGVTQSPTHLIKTRGQQVTLRCSPKSGHDTVSWYQQALGQGPQFIFQYYEEEERQRGNFPDRFSGHQFPNYSSELNVNALLLGDSALYLCASSPQIGRGQENTIYFGEGSWLTVV.

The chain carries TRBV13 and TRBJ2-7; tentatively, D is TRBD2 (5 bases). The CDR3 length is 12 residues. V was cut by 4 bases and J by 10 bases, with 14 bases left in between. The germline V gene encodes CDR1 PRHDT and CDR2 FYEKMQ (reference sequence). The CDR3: CASSSRARAQYF. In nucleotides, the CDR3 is TGTGCCAGCAGCTCTAGGGCGCGGGCACAGTACTTC.

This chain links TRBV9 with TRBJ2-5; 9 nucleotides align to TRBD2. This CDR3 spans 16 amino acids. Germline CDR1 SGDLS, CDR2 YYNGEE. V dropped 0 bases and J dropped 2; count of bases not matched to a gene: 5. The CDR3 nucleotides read TGTGCCAGCAGCGTAGGGTTTAGCGGGAGTCAAGAGACCCAGTACTTC. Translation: CASSVGFSGSQETQYF.

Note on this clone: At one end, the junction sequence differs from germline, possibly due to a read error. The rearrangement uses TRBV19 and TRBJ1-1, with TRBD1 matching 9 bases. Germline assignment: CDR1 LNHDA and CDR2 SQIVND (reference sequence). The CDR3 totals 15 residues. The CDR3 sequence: CASSATGGVNAEAFF. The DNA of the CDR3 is TGTGCCAGTAGTGCGACAGGGGGTGTGAACGCTGAAGCTTTCTTT.